The 27 T cell receptor beta chains listed next were all sequenced from one sample in a study of T cell responses to AZD1222 COVID-19 vaccine listed by TCRdb under 2021. Sample time point, as interpreted from the label and publication: baseline before first vaccination. Library preparation was by the immunoSEQ multiplex PCR assay. TCRdb limited this immuneACCESS table to in-frame rearrangements with V and J called. A share of clones is missing; checked studies link under half to unresolved V genes, and the rest is unexplained. The sample contains some 100,000 clones, roughly nine tenths of them found a single time. The ten largest clones represent over 15% of the sample. The material was peripheral blood, obtained on day 0 of AZD1222 vaccination. All receptors derive from an adult in good health.

The chain couples TRBV19 to TRBJ1-5; D is unclear. The CDR3 contains 16 residues. The V end was cut by 0 bases, the J end by 5 bases, with 14 bases between. From germline, CDR1 is LNHDA and CDR2 SQIVND (reference sequence). CDR3 loop: CASSIDQVSIDQPQHF. CDR3 coding DNA: TGTGCCAGTAGTATAGACCAGGTTTCGATAGATCAGCCCCAGCATTTT.

V gene TRBV5-1 combines with J gene TRBJ2-2; the D gene is possibly TRBD1 (6 bases). The CDR3 totals 16 residues. CDR1 and CDR2 (germline): SGHRS, YFSETQ. V was trimmed by 0 bases and J by 1 base, leaving 10 bases between them. In nucleotides, the CDR3 is TGCGCCAGCAGCTTGGAGCCAGGGGAGAACACCGGGGAGCTGTTTTTT. Translation: CASSLEPGENTGELFF.

The chain uses TRBV7-9 and TRBJ1-2, with 9 bases fitting TRBD1. V trimming: 4 bases; J trimming: 6 bases; junction bases outside the gene matches: 12. The germline CDR1 and CDR2 sequences are SEHNR and FQNEAQ (reference sequence). The CDR3 runs to 16 residues. In nucleotides, the CDR3 is TGTGCCAGCAGCTCAACCAAGGGGACAGGGCGGAATGGCTACACCTTC. Translating gives CASSSTKGTGRNGYTF.

The rearrangement uses TRBV11-2 and TRBJ2-4; 8 nucleotides align to TRBD2. Trimming removed 5 bases from V and 2 bases from J; junction bases left unmatched: 8. Germline CDR1 and CDR2: SGHAT and FQNNGV. The CDR3 consists of 16 residues. The CDR3 spells CASSPEGGGSKNIQYF. The CDR3 DNA reads TGTGCCAGCAGCCCGGAAGGCGGGGGGTCCAAAAACATTCAGTACTTC.

The rearrangement uses TRBV18 and TRBJ1-2, with D possibly TRBD1 on 6 matching bases. CDR3 length: 16 residues. Trimming took 3 bases from V and 6 from J, leaving 20 bases between them. The germline V gene has CDR1 KGHSH and CDR2 LQKENI. The CDR3 region is CASSPPSGGAYDGYTF. The DNA of the CDR3 is TGTGCCAGCTCACCGCCCTCTGGGGGGGCTTATGATGGCTACACCTTC.

V is TRBV4-1 and J is TRBJ2-4, with TRBD2 matching over 16 bases. The length of the CDR3 is 20 residues. Trimming at V came to 2 bases and at J to 2 bases, leaving 9 bases not matched to a gene. Germline lookup yields CDR1 MGHRA and CDR2 YSYEKL. Here the CDR3 DNA reads TGCGCCAGCAGCCAAAACCCCGGGACTAGCGGGAGGGTCCCCAAAAACATTCAGTACTTC. Translation gives CASSQNPGTSGRVPKNIQYF.

The genes are TRBV5-1 and TRBJ1-2; tentatively, D is TRBD1 (6 bases). The CDR3 runs to 12 residues. The germline gives CDR1 SGHRS, CDR2 YFSETQ. The ends were cut back, 4 bases at V and 2 bases at J, with 6 bases in the middle. For the CDR3, the DNA is TGCGCCAGCAGCCAGGGGAACTATGGCTACACCTTC. It translates to CASSQGNYGYTF. Together with reference TRBV5-1 and TRBJ1-2, the CDR3 gives the full variable domain: KAGVTQTPRYLIKTRGQQVTLSCSPISGHRSVSWYQQTPGQGLQFLFEYFSETQRNKGNFPGRFSGRQFSNSRSEMNVSTLELGDSALYLCASSQGNYGYTFGSGTRLTVV.

J is TRBJ2-7 and V is TRBV5-6, with TRBD1 matching over 9 bases. V lost 2 bases and J lost 5; bases outside the gene matches: 14. This CDR3 is 17 amino acids long. The V gene's germline CDR1 is SGHDT and CDR2 YYEEEE. The CDR3 spells CASSFNQVGQGPNEQYF. The DNA for the CDR3 is TGTGCCAGCAGCTTCAACCAAGTAGGACAGGGGCCCAACGAGCAGTACTTC.

V usage is TRBV5-1 and J usage is TRBJ1-3; the match to TRBD1 covers 7 bases. Per germline, CDR1 SGHRS and CDR2 YFSETQ. J was trimmed by 4 bases and V by 0 bases; bases with no gene match: 4. The CDR3 covers 15 residues. The CDR3 region is CASSLVGQPGNTIYF. CDR3 DNA: TGCGCCAGCAGCTTGGTGGGACAGCCAGGAAACACCATATATTTT.

The rearrangement uses TRBV11-2 and TRBJ1-1; 8 bases line up with TRBD1. The V segment lost 4 bases and the J segment 0 bases; nucleotides outside the gene matches: 10. CDR3 size: 17 residues. The V gene's germline CDR1 is SGHAT and CDR2 FQNNGV. The CDR3 spells CASSSAGTGFMNTEAFF. CDR3 nucleotides: TGTGCCAGCAGCTCAGCCGGGACAGGCTTCATGAACACTGAAGCTTTCTTT.

The chain couples TRBV3-1 (or the pseudogene TRBV3-2) to TRBJ2-1; TRBD2 matches 8 bases. Germline V CDR1 and CDR2: LGHDT, YNNKEL (reference sequence). The CDR3 is 17 residues long. With V trimmed by 0 bases and J by 7 bases, 11 bases remained unmatched. CDR3 amino acids: CASSQDLGLGVENEQFF. The CDR3 nucleotides read TGTGCCAGCAGCCAAGATTTGGGACTAGGGGTGGAGAATGAGCAGTTCTTC.

The chain couples TRBV27 to TRBJ2-1; D assignment may be TRBD1 or TRBD2 (7 bases each). The V gene lost 6 bases and the J gene lost 2 bases, with 23 bases spanning the gap. The CDR3 extends over 18 amino acids. Germline V gives CDR1 MNHEY, CDR2 SMNVEV (reference sequence). The CDR3 bases are TGTGCCAGCAGAACAGGGGCGAGCGGGACTTCTCCCTACAATGAGCAGTTCTTC. Amino acid sequence: CASRTGASGTSPYNEQFF.

The genes are TRBV29-1 and TRBJ1-2; no firm D call. V lost 0 bases, J lost 5 bases, and 7 bases lay in between. The CDR3 consists of 12 residues. Germline lookup yields CDR1 SQVTM and CDR2 ANQGSEA. The CDR3, as DNA: TGCAGCGTTGAAGAACCCGTTTATGGCTACACCTTC. Encoded protein: CSVEEPVYGYTF. Complete variable domain (other parts from reference TRBV29-1 and TRBJ1-2): SAVISQKPSRDICQRGTSLTIQCQVDSQVTMMFWYRQQPGQSLTLIATANQGSEATYESGFVIDKFPISRPNLTFSTLTVSNMSPEDSSIYLCSVEEPVYGYTFGSGTRLTVV.

The V gene is TRBV6-5, the J gene TRBJ2-7; 12 positions agree with TRBD2. CDR1 is MNHEY and CDR2 is SVGAGI in the germline V gene. The CDR3 covers 15 residues. Losses at the gene ends were 5 bases for V and 6 bases for J; bases not matched to a gene: 8. CDR3 nucleotide sequence: TGTGCCAGCAGTCAAAGACTAGCGGGAGCGGGCGAGCAGTACTTC. Translating it yields CASSQRLAGAGEQYF.

The chain is built from TRBV6-5 and TRBJ1-1; TRBD1 aligns across 9 bases. J lost 1 base, V lost 7 bases, and 4 bases had no gene match. The CDR3 consists of 14 residues. Per germline, CDR1 MNHEY and CDR2 SVGAGI. The CDR3 DNA sequence: TGTGCCAGCACCTTGGGACAGGGGAACACTGAAGCTTTCTTT. Its translation is CASTLGQGNTEAFF.

The V call is TRBV2, the J call TRBJ2-4; TRBD1 might be the D (6 bases). This CDR3 is built from 14 residues. Germline loops: CDR1 SNHLY, CDR2 FYNNEI. The germline V and J ends were trimmed by 4 bases and 9 bases, with 16 bases remaining between them. CDR3 amino acids: CASSANSARGIQYF. CDR3 nucleotide sequence: TGTGCCAGCAGTGCCAACAGCGCCAGGGGCATTCAGTACTTC. The whole variable domain, filled in from reference TRBV2 and TRBJ2-4, reads EPEVTQTPSHQVTQMGQEVILRCVPISNHLYFYWYRQILGQKVEFLVSFYNNEISEKSEIFDDQFSVERPDGSNFTLKIRSTKLEDSAMYFCASSANSARGIQYFGAGTRLSVL.

This chain uses TRBV19 with TRBJ1-2, with unresolved D. The CDR3 has 13 residues. Germline V CDR1 and CDR2: LNHDA, SQIVND (reference sequence). Trimming removed 3 bases from V and 8 bases from J, with 13 bases in between. CDR3 sequence (DNA): TGTGCCAGTAGTATTGGGATGCGGCGAGGCTACACCTTC. It is translated as CASSIGMRRGYTF.

V gene TRBV7-9 combines with J gene TRBJ2-7; D unclear. Germline assignment: CDR1 SEHNR and CDR2 FQNEAQ (reference sequence). V was shortened by 4 bases and J by 3 bases, with 7 bases between the two germline ends. The CDR3 totals 12 residues. In DNA, the CDR3 is TGTGCCAGCAGCTACAGTAGCTACGAGCAGTACTTC. Protein sequence: CASSYSSYEQYF.

CDR3 DNA sequence: TGTGCCAGTAGTATAGGACTGAGGACGGAGACCCAGTACTTC. It codes for CASSIGLRTETQYF. V and J are TRBV19 and TRBJ2-5, with unresolved D. CDR3 size: 14 residues. Germline assignment: CDR1 LNHDA and CDR2 SQIVND (reference sequence). The ends were cut back, 1 base at V and 5 bases at J, with 11 bases in the middle.

The chain uses TRBV5-1 and TRBJ2-1; 10 bases fit TRBD2. CDR1 is SGHRS and CDR2 is YFSETQ in the germline V gene. V shed 4 bases, J shed 8 bases, and the junction held 9 bases outside the gene matches. The CDR3 has 15 residues. CDR3 sequence: CASSAGGLARHEQFF. CDR3 in DNA: TGCGCCAGCAGCGCCGGGGGACTAGCGAGACATGAGCAGTTCTTC.

The V call is TRBV9, the J call TRBJ2-2, with D perhaps matching TRBD1 (5 bases). Germline lookup yields CDR1 SGDLS and CDR2 YYNGEE. V lost 3 bases, J lost 5 bases, and 11 bases lay in between. This CDR3 is built from 14 residues. The CDR3 loop is CASSGARATGELFF. The CDR3 region has the DNA TGTGCCAGCAGCGGCGCCAGGGCGACCGGGGAGCTGTTTTTT.

This clone was seen a single time. The genes are TRBV7-3 and TRBJ1-2; the D is unclear. This CDR3 has 12 amino acids. V was cut by 5 bases and J by 4 bases, with 8 bases left in between. Germline CDR1 SGHTA, CDR2 FQGTGA. CDR3 DNA sequence: TGTGCCAGCAGCGCCTCCGGCTATGGCTACACCTTC. Translation gives CASSASGYGYTF.

The V call is TRBV7-9, the J call TRBJ1-2; D remains ambiguous. Germline CDR1 is SEHNR and CDR2 is FQNEAQ (reference sequence). The CDR3 consists of 14 residues. V lost 0 bases and J 1 base, leaving 6 bases between the germline ends. In DNA form, the CDR3 reads TGTGCCAGCAGCTTAGCAGGCCTTAACTATGGCTACACCTTC. As protein: CASSLAGLNYGYTF.

This clone was observed once. The chain employs TRBV5-5 and TRBJ2-3; D remains ambiguous. CDR1 and CDR2 (germline): SGHKS, YYEKEE (reference sequence). The germline V and J ends were trimmed by 0 bases and 8 bases, with 10 bases remaining between them. The CDR3 is 13 residues long. The CDR3 is CASSLASEITQYF. The CDR3 bases are TGTGCCAGCAGCTTGGCGTCCGAAATTACGCAGTATTTT.

The genes are TRBV6-6 and TRBJ1-1; D not resolved. This CDR3 comprises 13 residues. CDR1 is MNHNY, CDR2 SVGAGI, per germline (reference sequence). V lost 5 bases and J 1 base, leaving 8 bases between the germline ends. The CDR3, as DNA: TGTGCCAGCAGTACCACAGAGAACACTGAAGCTTTCTTT. Amino acids: CASSTTENTEAFF.

The chain joins TRBV27 to TRBJ1-2, with 7 bases that match TRBD1. J lost 3 bases, V lost 5 bases, and 12 bases had no gene match. CDR3 length: 16 amino acids. The germline V gene has CDR1 MNHEY and CDR2 SMNVEV (reference sequence). The CDR3 here is CASSPGQEPNYYGYTF. Written as DNA, the CDR3 is TGTGCCAGCAGTCCCGGACAGGAGCCGAATTACTATGGCTACACCTTC.

V is TRBV15 and J is TRBJ1-2; TRBD1 aligns across 7 bases. J was trimmed by 1 base and V by 1 base; bases with no gene match: 6. The CDR3 totals 16 residues. Germline V CDR1 and CDR2: LNHNV, YYDKDF (reference sequence). The CDR3 here is CATSRGDSVVNYGYTF. For the CDR3, the DNA is TGTGCCACCAGCAGAGGGGACAGTGTCGTTAACTATGGCTACACCTTC.